A selection of T cell receptor beta chains follows, all from one sample in a study of metastatic and nonmetastatic thyroid tumors. MiXCR reprocessed the PCR reads for TCRdb. The table includes about 30,000 clones, around 25% detected once. Sequenced input: blood. The receptor set was obtained from a female donor with papillary thyroid cancer or a benign thyroid nodule (not recorded which). Some clones in this sample may be carry-over from other donors' samples. CDR3s include the opening cysteine and the closing phenylalanine or tryptophan. The D gene is left open where the match is weak. Expanded clones are given a class, and other clones once, few, many or no size at all.

clone_size | j_call | v_call | d_call | cdr3_aa
few | TRBJ1-1 | TRBV20-1 | TRBD1 | CSARQGLGNTEAFF
- | TRBJ2-7 | TRBV20-1 | - | CSATGDRVYEQYF
- | TRBJ2-7 | TRBV28 | TRBD2 | CASASRLAGGYEQYF
many | TRBJ1-1 | TRBV19 | - | CASSIRQNTEAFF
medium-sized | TRBJ2-2 | TRBV6-2/TRBV6-3 | TRBD1 | CASSSGTEAGELFF
- | TRBJ2-1 | TRBV30 | TRBD2 | CAWSPRTSGRANEQFF
many | TRBJ1-5 | TRBV10-3 | - | CAISEVMEQPQHF
once | TRBJ1-1 | TRBV5-1 | - | CASSLAICTDAFF
many | TRBJ2-3 | TRBV6-1 | TRBD1 | CASSDSGTGGADTQYF
- | TRBJ1-2 | TRBV5-1 | - | CASSETGQTISNGYTF
many | TRBJ1-6 | TRBV18 | - | CASSPEKPVSDYSPLHF
many | TRBJ2-3 | TRBV6-2/TRBV6-3 | - | CASRRSTDTQYF
many | TRBJ2-1 | TRBV5-4 | TRBD2 | CASSPDLAGDYNEQFF
- | TRBJ2-7 | TRBV5-1 | - | CASSWGGQVPYEQYF
- | TRBJ2-2 | TRBV7-2 | TRBD2 | CASTSGRADTWELFF
many | TRBJ1-5 | TRBV28 | - | CASSPPGQPQHF
many | TRBJ2-7 | TRBV5-8 | - | CASSLSQDRYEQYF
- | TRBJ2-7 | TRBV27 | TRBD2 | CASSFRLAGGEQYF
many | TRBJ2-3 | TRBV6-4 | TRBD2 | CASSETSGTDTQYF
- | TRBJ1-1 | TRBV20-1 | - | CSARVQEPFIAFF